One sample yielded the 17 T cell receptor beta chains listed below, sequenced in a study of metastatic and nonmetastatic thyroid tumors. TCRdb reanalyzed the PCR reads via MiXCR. Here the sample spans about 38,000 clones, approximately 51% being singletons. No treatment had been given to any patient before thyroid surgery. The sequenced material came from tumor tissue. Receptor source: a male donor with papillary thyroid cancer or a benign thyroid nodule (not recorded which). Some clones in this sample may be carry-over from other donors' samples.

The rearrangement uses TRBV20-1 and TRBJ2-5; D ambiguous. The V gene's germline CDR1 is DFQATT and CDR2 SNEGSKA (reference sequence). CDR3 size: 12 residues. V lost 3 bases to trimming and J lost 5 bases, with 10 bases between them. The CDR3 DNA follows: TGCAGTGCTAGGTTCAGAAGGGAGACCCAGTACTTC. Translated: CSARFRRETQYF.

This clone showed up just a few times. The chain recombines TRBV19 with TRBJ2-2, with D possibly matching TRBD1 (6 bases). The CDR3 is 14 amino acids. CDR1 is LNHDA and CDR2 is SQIVND in the germline V gene (reference sequence). V shed 7 bases and J shed 0 bases, with 9 bases lying between them. CDR3: CASKDRTNTGELFF. DNA for the CDR3: TGTGCCAGTAAGGACAGAACGAACACCGGGGAGCTGTTTTTT.

The chain has TRBV11-2 and TRBJ2-1; 8 bases are a match to TRBD2. With V trimmed by 5 bases and J by 0 bases, 6 bases remained unmatched. The CDR3 loop spans 16 amino acids. Germline CDR1 is SGHAT and CDR2 is FQNNGV. The CDR3, as DNA: TGTGCCAGCAGCGAGACTAGCGTGAGCTCCTACAATGAGCAGTTCTTC. Translating it yields CASSETSVSSYNEQFF. Complete variable domain (other parts from reference TRBV11-2 and TRBJ2-1): EAGVAQSPRYKIIEKRQSVAFWCNPISGHATLYWYQQILGQGPKLLIQFQNNGVVDDSQLPKDRFSAERLKGVDSTLKIQPAKLEDSAVYLCASSETSVSSYNEQFFGPGTRLTVL.

In the case of this clone: A much larger clone lies a single base off, so this may be a read error. The rearrangement joins TRBV19 to TRBJ1-5, with unresolved D. Germline lookup yields CDR1 LNHDA and CDR2 SQIVND (reference sequence). V dropped 1 base and J dropped 3 bases, with 10 bases sitting between them. The CDR3 covers 15 residues. The CDR3 loop is CASSIGTYINQPQHF. The CDR3 DNA reads TGTGCCAGTAGTATAGGGACGTACATCAATCAGCCCCAGCATTTT.

This clone appeared a few times. An end of the junction does not agree with germline; a read error may underlie this. V is TRBV28 and J is TRBJ2-7, with D possibly being TRBD2 (5 bases). Germline-derived CDR1 and CDR2 are MDHEN and SYDVKM. There are 13 residues in the CDR3. The CDR3 region is CASSLTGSYDQYF. In nucleotides, the CDR3 is TGTGCCAGCAGTTTAACGGGATCCTACGATCAGTACTTC.

Sample share makes this clone medium-sized. The CDR3 loop is CASSIIRDYHNEQFF. The DNA for the CDR3 is TGTGCCAGTAGTATAATACGGGACTACCACAATGAGCAGTTCTTC. The J gene is TRBJ2-1, the V gene TRBV19, with TRBD2 matching over 7 bases. The CDR3 consists of 15 residues. Losses at the gene ends were 2 bases for V and 5 bases for J; bases not matched to a gene: 6. CDR1 is LNHDA and CDR2 is SQIVND in the germline V gene (reference sequence). Full variable domain (missing parts from reference TRBV19 and TRBJ2-1): DGGITQSPKYLFRKEGQNVTLSCEQNLNHDAMYWYRQDPGQGLRLIYYSQIVNDFQKGDIAEGYSVSREKKESFPLTVTSAQKNPTAFYLCASSIIRDYHNEQFFGPGTRLTVL.

This clone was seen more than once but under ten times. The chain recombines TRBV20-1 with TRBJ1-2, with D hard to call. V lost 5 bases and J lost 2, with 12 bases in between. The germline gives CDR1 DFQATT, CDR2 SNEGSKA (reference sequence). The CDR3 has 13 amino acids. The CDR3 region has the DNA TGCAGTGCTCCCCAAAAGGAAAACTATGGCTACACCTTC. Amino acids: CSAPQKENYGYTF.

V is TRBV11-1 and J is TRBJ2-5; weak D call: TRBD2 (5 bases). Per the germline V gene, CDR1 is SGHAT and CDR2 is FQDESV (reference sequence). Trimming stripped 2 bases from V and 4 bases from J, with 11 bases between. CDR3 length: 14 residues. The DNA of the CDR3 is TGTGCCAGCAGCTTACGACGAGGGAGAGAGACCCAGTACTTC. Its translation: CASSLRRGRETQYF.

This clone appeared a few times. The chain employs TRBV6-1 and TRBJ1-5, with D possibly being TRBD1 (5 bases). Between the trimmed V and J ends, which lost 5 bases and 1 base, there was a span of 9 bases. CDR3 length: 14 amino acids. Germline V lookup: CDR1 MNHNS, CDR2 SASEGT. DNA for the CDR3: TGTGCCAGCAGTTCAGGGAGGAGCAATCAGCCCCAGCATTTT. This translates into CASSSGRSNQPQHF.

This clone was seen more than once but under ten times. The rearrangement joins TRBV13 to TRBJ1-5; 10 nucleotides line up with TRBD1. This CDR3 spans 21 amino acids. After removal of 5 bases from V and 0 bases from J, the junction contained 19 bases not matched to a gene. From germline, CDR1 is PRHDT and CDR2 FYEKMQ (reference sequence). CDR3 DNA sequence: TGTGCCAGCAGCATATCCTCCGGGACAGGGGATTCCCCTTATAGCAATCAGCCCCAGCATTTT. Its translation: CASSISSGTGDSPYSNQPQHF.

This clone was detected a few times. The V gene is TRBV20-1, the J gene TRBJ2-3; TRBD2 aligns across 12 bases. Trimming removed 5 bases from V and 5 bases from J; junction bases left unmatched: 11. Germline CDR1 DFQATT, CDR2 SNEGSKA (reference sequence). The CDR3 is 16 amino acids. CDR3 loop: CSAPLLTSGRGDTQYF. In nucleotides, the CDR3 is TGCAGTGCTCCGCTGCTGACTAGCGGGAGAGGAGATACGCAGTATTTT.

Concerning this clone: The junction departs from germline at one end; a sequencing error may be responsible. This chain joins TRBV20-1 and TRBJ2-7; 14 bases line up with TRBD2. The CDR3 is 18 residues long. The germline CDR1 and CDR2 sequences are DFQATT and SNEGSKA (reference sequence). Here the CDR3 DNA reads TGTAGTGCTAGAGACAGATTGACTAGCGGGAGGGTGTCCTACGAGCAGTACTTC. As protein: CSARDRLTSGRVSYEQYF.

A note on this clone: Different DNA sequences within this sample yield the same CDR3. This chain uses TRBV11-2 with TRBJ2-7; either TRBD1 or TRBD2 may supply D (5 bases each). This CDR3 is built from 16 residues. In germline, CDR1 is SGHAT, CDR2 FQNNGV. Trimming cost V 8 bases and J 0 bases, with 20 bases left between them. In DNA form, the CDR3 reads TGTGCCAGCCACACGAGGGGCGGTACAAGCTCCTACGAGCAGTACTTC. Protein sequence: CASHTRGGTSSYEQYF.

This clone was seen only once. This rearrangement joins TRBV3-1 to TRBJ2-5; TRBD2 matches 11 bases. Trimming cost V 1 base and J 5 bases; bases outside gene matches: 9. CDR3 size: 17 residues. Germline V gives CDR1 LGHDT, CDR2 YNNKEL (reference sequence). CDR3 nucleotides: TGTGCCAGCAGCCAAGGCACTAGCGGGAGTCGGGAGGAGACCCAGTACTTC. Translated, it gives CASSQGTSGSREETQYF.

This clone appeared a few times. This chain connects TRBV11-2 to TRBJ2-7; perhaps TRBD2 as D (6 bases). Trimming shortened V by 4 bases and J by 2 bases, and 12 bases separated the two germline ends. The V gene's germline CDR1 is SGHAT and CDR2 FQNNGV. The CDR3 runs 14 residues. CDR3 residues: CASSSDGGTYEQYF. The CDR3 DNA reads TGTGCCAGCAGCTCCGACGGGGGAACCTACGAGCAGTACTTC.

The chain employs TRBV4-1 and TRBJ1-4; a weak D match, TRBD1 (5 bases). Germline V gene lookup returns CDR1 MGHRA and CDR2 YSYEKL. This CDR3 has 18 amino acids. The V and J ends lost 0 bases and 3 bases respectively, with 17 bases between them. CDR3 protein: CASSQDSQGTIPNEKLFF. Written as DNA, the CDR3 is TGCGCCAGCAGCCAAGACAGTCAGGGAACGATCCCTAATGAAAAACTGTTTTTT.

The gene calls are TRBV20-1 and TRBJ2-7; D is ambiguous. The V end was cut by 2 bases, the J end by 3 bases, with 8 bases between. CDR3 length equals 12 residues. Looked up from germline, CDR1 is DFQATT and CDR2 is SNEGSKA (reference sequence). CDR3 sequence: CSARLADYEQYF. CDR3 coding DNA: TGCAGTGCTAGACTGGCCGACTACGAGCAGTACTTC.